The clone carrying this T cell receptor beta chain was recorded a few times. Treatment meaning: randomized to nivolumab then ipilimumab (arm A) or the reverse (arm B). Patients had received no earlier DNA-damaging chemotherapy. The method was immunoSEQ multiplex PCR; TCRdb's version includes in-frame clones alone and lacks a portion of them. The table has 14,000 or so clones, over 50% seen once. These data belong to a study of sequential checkpoint blockade in melanoma. At the level of the study: Patients were randomized 1:1 to nivolumab-then-ipilimumab or ipilimumab-then-nivolumab first-line. After both sequences, patients received maintenance nivolumab.

V lost 8 bases to trimming and J lost 4 bases; unmatched junction nucleotides: 8. CDR3 size: 14 residues. The germline V gene encodes CDR1 SGHAT and CDR2 FQNNGV. The source of this sequence is a human donor with melanoma. The chain combines TRBV11-2 with TRBJ2-7; 10 bases match TRBD1. Here the sequenced sample was CD8+ T cells sorted from blood (inferred from file names), taken from a patient given nivolumab and ipilimumab in sequence. The CDR3, as DNA: TGTGCCAGCGGGGACAGGGGCAGCGCTTACGAGCAGTACTTC. Translated: CASGDRGSAYEQYF.